This TCR beta chain stems from a study of shared clonotypes between healthy human individuals. Germline V lookup: CDR1 PRHDT, CDR2 FYEKMQ (reference sequence). Trimming cost V 3 bases and J 4 bases, with 9 bases left between them. The CDR3 extends over 13 amino acids. Some clones are missing from TCRdb's copy, which holds only in-frame ones; the method was immunoSEQ multiplex PCR. The sample records millions of clones, approximately 95% being singletons. The source of this sequence is a man aged 18 to 29 in good health. Some clones in this sample may be carry-over from other donors' samples. The sample taken for sequencing was naive CD4+ T cells from PBMCs. Subset specified: CD45RA+ positively selected. The chain is built from TRBV13 and TRBJ1-1; a possible D gene is TRBD1 (5 bases). The CDR3 protein is CASSFQGGTEAFF. CDR3 in DNA: TGTGCCAGCAGCTTTCAGGGAGGCACTGAAGCTTTCTTT.